This T cell receptor (beta chain) was recorded in a study of cytomegalovirus exposure and HLA in healthy donors. The study, taken as a whole, reports: An Asian-associated ancestry cluster reportedly showed fewer N-insertions than the approximately 690-donor mean in a later analysis.

To note about this clone: Its antigen is not known.

13 Jbeta primers and 60 Vbeta primers were used for the PCR. Sequencing used immunoSEQ multiplex PCR; TCRdb keeps in-frame clones, though not all of them. This table has some 190,000 clones, 75% to 90% appearing once. Per the germline V gene, CDR1 is SNHLY and CDR2 is FYNNEI. The trim removed 5 bases at V and 3 bases at J, leaving 3 bases unmatched. This CDR3 has 13 amino acids. What was sequenced was PBMCs. This TCR was recovered from a boy between 2 and 10 years old in good health and CMV-seronegative. The genes are TRBV2 and TRBJ1-2; 7 bases match TRBD1. CDR3 nucleotides: TGTGCCAGCAGTTATACAGGGGACTATGGCTACACCTTC. Protein product: CASSYTGDYGYTF.